This TCR beta chain was found in a study of cytomegalovirus exposure and HLA in healthy donors. Between the trimmed V and J ends, which lost 0 bases and 4 bases, there was a span of 15 bases. The germline V gene has CDR1 LGHNA and CDR2 YNFKEQ. CDR3 size: 16 residues. PCR used 60 Vbeta primers and 13 Jbeta primers. Here immunoSEQ multiplex PCR was the method, and the copy in TCRdb shows in-frame clones only, minus some. The data hold around 150,000 clones, with roughly 73% observed a single time. This rearrangement joins TRBV4-2 to TRBJ2-5; tentatively, D is TRBD2 (6 bases). The sequenced material came from PBMCs. The origin of this receptor is a woman in her thirties or forties in good health and CMV-seropositive. CDR3 protein: CASSQEGGAGLETQYF. In DNA form, the CDR3 reads TGTGCCAGCAGCCAAGAGGGAGGCGCCGGTTTAGAGACCCAGTACTTC.